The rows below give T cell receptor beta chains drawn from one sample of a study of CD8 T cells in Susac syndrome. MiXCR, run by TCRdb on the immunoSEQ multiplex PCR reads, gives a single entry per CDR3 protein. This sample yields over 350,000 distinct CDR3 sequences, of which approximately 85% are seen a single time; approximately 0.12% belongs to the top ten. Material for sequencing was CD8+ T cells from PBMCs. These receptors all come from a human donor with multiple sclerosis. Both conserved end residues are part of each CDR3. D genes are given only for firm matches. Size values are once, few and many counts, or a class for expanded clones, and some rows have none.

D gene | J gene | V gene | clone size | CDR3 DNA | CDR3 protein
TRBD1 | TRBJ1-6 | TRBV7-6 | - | TGTGCCAGCAGTCTAGGACAGGGTGTTAATTCACCCCTCCACTTT | CASSLGQGVNSPLHF
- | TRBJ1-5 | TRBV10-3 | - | TGTGCCATCAGTGACTCCCGGGACGGATATCAGCCCCAGCATTTT | CAISDSRDGYQPQHF
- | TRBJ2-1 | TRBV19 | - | TGTGCCAGTAGTATAGCGGCATCCTACAATGAGCAGTTCTTC | CASSIAASYNEQFF
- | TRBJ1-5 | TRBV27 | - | TGTGCCAGCAGCCGGAAGTCCAATCAGCCCCAGCATTTT | CASSRKSNQPQHF
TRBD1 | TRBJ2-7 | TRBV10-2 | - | TGCGCCAGCAGTGATAGGTCCAGTGTAACAGGGGCCTACGAGCAGTACTTC | CASSDRSSVTGAYEQYF
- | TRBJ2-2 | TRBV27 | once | TGTGCCACCTCCGGGACCACCCCGGACACCGGGGAGCTGTTTTTT | CATSGTTPDTGELFF
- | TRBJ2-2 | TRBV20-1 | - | TGCAGTGCTAGAGATCCACAAAGCCATTCCACCGGGGAGCTGTTTTTT | CSARDPQSHSTGELFF
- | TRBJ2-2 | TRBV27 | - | TGTGCCAGCAGTTTATCGGGGAAGGAGCTGTTTTTT | CASSLSGKELFF
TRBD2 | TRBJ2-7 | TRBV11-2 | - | TGTGCCAGCAGCTCTCATCGGACTAGCGGCTCCTACGAGCAGTACTTC | CASSSHRTSGSYEQYF
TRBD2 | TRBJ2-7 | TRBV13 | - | TGTGCCAGCAGCCAACGTCGTACTAGCGGGAGGAACTACGAGCAGTACTTC | CASSQRRTSGRNYEQYF
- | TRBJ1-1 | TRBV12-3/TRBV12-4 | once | TGTGCCAGCAGAACCCTCATTAAGGACACTGAAGCTTTCTTT | CASRTLIKDTEAFF
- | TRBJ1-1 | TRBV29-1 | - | TGCAGCGTTGAGCCAGGGGATTTGAACACTGAAGCTTTCTTT | CSVEPGDLNTEAFF
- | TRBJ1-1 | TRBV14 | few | TGTGCCAGCAGCCAGGCGGGCTACACTGAAGCTTTCTTT | CASSQAGYTEAFF
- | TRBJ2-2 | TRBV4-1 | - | TGCGCCAGCAGCCAAGATGCAGGGAGATCCGGGGAGCTGTTTTTT | CASSQDAGRSGELFF
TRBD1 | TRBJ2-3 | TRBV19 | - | TGTGCCAGTATGGAGGGACAGGGTCACACAGATACGCAGTATTTT | CASMEGQGHTDTQYF
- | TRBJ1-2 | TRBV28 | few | TGTGCCAGCAGTCCCCCAGGGGGCTACACCTTC | CASSPPGGYTF
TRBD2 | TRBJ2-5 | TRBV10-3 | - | TGTGCCATCAGTGAACTAGCGGGAAGTGAGACCCAGTACTTC | CAISELAGSETQYF
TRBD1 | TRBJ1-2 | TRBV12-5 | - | TGTGCTAGTGGTCCCGACAGGGGGAACTATGGCTACACCTTC | CASGPDRGNYGYTF
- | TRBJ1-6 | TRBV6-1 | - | TGTGCCAGCAGTGAATTGTATCAGGGCCCCAATTCACCCCTCCACTTT | CASSELYQGPNSPLHF
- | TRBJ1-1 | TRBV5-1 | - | TGCGCCAGCAGCTTGGTCAGTGACACTGAAGCTTTCTTT | CASSLVSDTEAFF
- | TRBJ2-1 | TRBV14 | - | TGTGCCAGCAGCCCCGAGGACACCTTTACAAACAATGAGCAGTTCTTC | CASSPEDTFTNNEQFF
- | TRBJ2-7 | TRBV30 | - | TGTGCCTGGAGTGCAAAGGACCTCTCCTACGAGCAGTACTTC | CAWSAKDLSYEQYF
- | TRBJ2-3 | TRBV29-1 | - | TGCAGCGTTGACCTACATAGCACAGATACGCAGTATTTT | CSVDLHSTDTQYF
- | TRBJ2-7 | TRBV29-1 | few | TGCAGCGCTTCCGGCGGGTCTACGATTGAGCAGTACTTC | CSASGGSTIEQYF
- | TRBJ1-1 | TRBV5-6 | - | TGTGCCAGCAGCTTTATCAGGGGCACTGAAGCTTTCTTT | CASSFIRGTEAFF
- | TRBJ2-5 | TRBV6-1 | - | TGTGCCAGCAGTGAAGCGGAGGGAAGCGTAAATCAAGAGACCCAGTACTTC | CASSEAEGSVNQETQYF
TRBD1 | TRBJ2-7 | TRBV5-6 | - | TGTGCCAGTAAGGACAGGGTCCGTGACGAGCAGTACTTC | CASKDRVRDEQYF
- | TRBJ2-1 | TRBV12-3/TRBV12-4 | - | TGTGCCAGCAGTTCTTTCACTGGGTATGAGCAGTTCTTC | CASSSFTGYEQFF
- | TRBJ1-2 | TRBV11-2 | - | TGTGCCAGCAGCTTAGTCGTCGGGGGAGGCTATGGCTACACCTTC | CASSLVVGGGYGYTF
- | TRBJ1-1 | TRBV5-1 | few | TGCGCCAGCAGCTACAAAAATGAAGCTTTCTTT | CASSYKNEAFF
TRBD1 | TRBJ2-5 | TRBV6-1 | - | TGTGCCAGCAGACAGGGGGCCCCGGGGAAGTACTTC | CASRQGAPGKYF
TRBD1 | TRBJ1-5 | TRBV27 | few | TGTGCCAGCAGTTTATCGGGACAGGGGAATATCAATCAGCCCCAGCATTTT | CASSLSGQGNINQPQHF